This record looks at one T cell receptor (beta chain) sequence and its context. The antigen remains undetermined. TCRdb's table, derived via immunoSEQ multiplex PCR, lists solely in-frame clones and lacks some. The sample lists around 57,000 clones; approximately 90% were seen once. This specimen comes from a study of OX40 agonist ivuxolimab in advanced cancers. Study-wide results and caveats: At 0.1 to 3.0 mg/kg, clonal expansion of CD4+ and CD8+ blood T cells had occurred by week 6.

Trimming cost V 0 bases and J 1 base; bases outside gene matches: 1. The V gene's germline CDR1 is LGHNA and CDR2 YSLEER. The CDR3 extends over 18 amino acids. This clonotype originated in an adult with an advanced solid tumor such as melanoma, head and neck, liver or kidney cancer. This sample comprised CD4+ or CD8+ T cells sorted from blood, obtained in a trial of the OX40 agonist ivuxolimab. The rearrangement links TRBV4-3 to TRBJ2-1, with 15 bases aligning to TRBD2. Here the CDR3 reads CASSQEGLAGGSYNEQFF. CDR3 DNA: TGCGCCAGCAGCCAAGAAGGACTAGCGGGAGGGTCCTACAATGAGCAGTTCTTC.